The sequence of this T cell receptor beta chain was determined in a study of identical twins. For this clonotype: Its antigen is as yet unknown.

A universal primer site was created by template switching, with the cDNA bearing unique molecular identifiers. TCRdb reanalysed the 5' RACE reads using MiXCR and keeps one entry per CDR3 protein. The sample contains roughly 230,000 distinct CDR3 sequences, about 8.3% of which appear only once. V lost 7 bases to trimming and J lost 3 bases; unmatched junction nucleotides: 10. CDR1 and CDR2 (germline): SEHNR, FQNEAQ (reference sequence). This CDR3 contains 17 residues. Overall study findings and caveats: Whereas memory repertoires showed no such difference, abundant cord blood beta clonotypes carried fewer insertions.

This same sample was also part of a study on yellow fever vaccine responses in identical twins.

The TCR was taken from a woman younger than 35 in good health. The rearrangement links TRBV7-9 to TRBJ2-7; TRBD2 matches at 15 bases. Sequenced input: CD8+ T cells sorted from blood. This CDR3 reads CASTIGTSGGLSYEQYF. The DNA for the CDR3 is TGTGCCAGCACCATTGGGACTAGCGGGGGGCTCAGCTACGAGCAGTACTTC.